Following are 32 T cell receptor beta chains from one sample sequenced in a study of chemoradiotherapy in HPV16-positive cancers. Profiling relied on immunoSEQ multiplex PCR, and the TCRdb table lists in-frame clones only, not all of them. Found here are 25,000 to 35,000 clones, about 86% of them singletons; the top ten hold approximately 2.3%. This specimen was blood, taken from a patient who underwent chemoradiotherapy. Every receptor here comes from a human donor with HPV-associated anogenital cancer.

This clone occurred once. This chain joins TRBV14 and TRBJ1-2, with unresolved D. The CDR3 sequence is 15 residues long. Germline V gene data show CDR1 as SGHDN and CDR2 as FVKESK. With 0 bases removed from V and 3 bases from J, the gap between germline ends came to 11 bases. DNA of the CDR3: TGTGCCAGCAGCCAAGAAGTTACCCCCCACTATGGCTACACCTTC. Amino acid sequence: CASSQEVTPHYGYTF.

The genes are TRBV28 and TRBJ1-2; D not certain. The CDR3 totals 13 residues. Looked up from germline, CDR1 is MDHEN and CDR2 is SYDVKM. V shed 7 bases and J shed 6 bases, with 15 bases lying between them. The CDR3 sequence is CASTFGRRDGYTF. CDR3 nucleotides: TGTGCCAGCACATTCGGGAGAAGGGATGGCTACACCTTC.

This chain joins TRBV7-9 and TRBJ2-5; TRBD1 matches at 8 bases. The J call may be incorrect, as the DNA end agrees better with TRBJ2-7. Germline V lookup: CDR1 SEHNR, CDR2 FQNEAQ (reference sequence). This CDR3 is 15 amino acids long. CDR3 protein: CASSPTTGASYEQYF. As DNA, the CDR3 is TGTGCCAGCAGCCCGACGACAGGGGCCTCCTACGAGCAGTACTTC.

The rearrangement joins TRBV9 to TRBJ1-4; D is unclear. Per the germline V gene, CDR1 is SGDLS and CDR2 is YYNGEE. Trimming took off 0 bases at V and 4 bases at J, with 7 bases between the two ends. The CDR3 spans 14 residues. The CDR3 DNA sequence: TGTGCCAGCAGCGTAGCCGGGGTTAATGAAAAACTGTTTTTT. Protein: CASSVAGVNEKLFF.

The rearrangement joins TRBV6-6 to TRBJ2-3, with D uncertain. V gave up 2 bases and J gave up 0 bases, with 9 bases separating them. CDR3 size: 15 residues. Per the germline V gene, CDR1 is MNHNY and CDR2 is SVGAGI (reference sequence). For the CDR3, the DNA is TGTGCCAGCAGTTACGGTCGGGCTAGCACAGATACGCAGTATTTT. Protein sequence: CASSYGRASTDTQYF.

This clone occurred a few times. The V call is TRBV7-9, the J call TRBJ1-1; no definite D call. The CDR3 contains 12 residues. Looked up from germline, CDR1 is SEHNR and CDR2 is FQNEAQ (reference sequence). V lost 5 bases and J 8 bases, leaving 12 bases between the germline ends. CDR3 amino acids: CASSAGSPEAFF. The DNA for the CDR3 is TGTGCCAGCAGCGCCGGGTCACCAGAAGCTTTCTTT.

This chain uses TRBV18 with TRBJ2-7; TRBD1 is a possible D gene (6 bases). V lost 6 bases and J lost 7, with 13 bases in between. The germline CDR1 and CDR2 sequences are KGHSH and LQKENI. The CDR3 covers 12 residues. The CDR3 is CASSPDRLEQYF. CDR3 DNA: TGTGCCAGCTCTCCAGACAGGTTAGAGCAGTACTTC.

The genes are TRBV6-6 and TRBJ1-4; D is possibly TRBD1 (5 bases). Germline CDR1 MNHNY, CDR2 SVGAGI (reference sequence). The length of the CDR3 is 15 residues. V was trimmed by 5 bases and J by 7 bases, leaving 17 bases between them. CDR3 protein: CASSGDPALLEKLFF. The DNA for the CDR3 is TGTGCCAGCAGTGGGGACCCTGCCTTGCTTGAAAAACTGTTTTTT.

V gene TRBV2 combines with J gene TRBJ2-1; D is possibly TRBD1 (5 bases). V lost 6 bases to trimming and J lost 1 base, with 7 bases between them. CDR1 SNHLY and CDR2 FYNNEI come from the germline V gene. This CDR3 has 13 residues. The CDR3 loop is CASRGQSYNEQFF. Here the CDR3 DNA reads TGTGCCAGCAGAGGACAATCCTACAATGAGCAGTTCTTC.

The chain joins TRBV6-5 to TRBJ2-7; a weak D match, TRBD2 (6 bases). The CDR3 is made up of 15 amino acids. Trimming left V 0 bases short and J 0 bases short, with 9 bases between. From germline, CDR1 is MNHEY and CDR2 SVGAGI. The CDR3 protein is CASSYSEGHSYEQYF. CDR3 in DNA: TGTGCCAGCAGTTACTCGGAGGGGCACTCCTACGAGCAGTACTTC.

This chain joins TRBV7-9 and TRBJ2-3, with 7 bases lining up with TRBD1. J gave up 2 bases and V 3 bases, and 5 bases lay outside the gene matches. The V gene's germline CDR1 is SEHNR and CDR2 FQNEAQ (reference sequence). The CDR3 consists of 15 residues. CDR3 region: CASSLTGQYTDTQYF. The CDR3 DNA follows: TGTGCCAGCAGCTTGACGGGACAGTACACAGATACGCAGTATTTT.

The CDR3, as DNA: TGTGCCAGCAGCCTAGGGCTTTTGGGGGATGAGCAGTTCTTC. This sequence encodes CASSLGLLGDEQFF. The chain recombines TRBV11-2 with TRBJ2-1; either TRBD1 or TRBD2 may supply D (5 bases each). There are 14 residues in the CDR3. Germline V gives CDR1 SGHAT, CDR2 FQNNGV. V dropped 5 bases and J dropped 8 bases, with 16 bases sitting between them.

The chain couples TRBV29-1 to TRBJ1-1, with a weak D call TRBD1 (5 bases). V shed 1 base and J shed 4 bases, with 7 bases lying between them. CDR3 length equals 12 residues. Germline-derived CDR1 and CDR2 are SQVTM and ANQGSEA. In nucleotides, the CDR3 is TGCAGCGTTGAAGCAGGGCCCACTGAAGCTTTCTTT. The encoded protein is CSVEAGPTEAFF.

CDR3 nucleotides: TGCGCCAGCAGCTTGGATACAGGCGGCAATCAGCCCCAGCATTTT. It translates to CASSLDTGGNQPQHF. The V gene is TRBV5-1, the J gene TRBJ1-5, with D maybe TRBD1 (5 bases). The germline gives CDR1 SGHRS, CDR2 YFSETQ. Trimming took 0 bases from V and 2 from J, leaving 9 bases between them. The CDR3 totals 15 residues.

J is TRBJ2-7 and V is TRBV5-5; D gene ambiguous. With 4 bases removed from V and 3 bases from J, the gap between germline ends came to 14 bases. CDR3 length: 14 residues. The germline gives CDR1 SGHKS, CDR2 YYEKEE (reference sequence). In nucleotides, the CDR3 is TGTGCCAGCAGCGGGGATCCTTTCTACTACGAGCAGTACTTC. It encodes CASSGDPFYYEQYF.

This clone was detected only once. J is TRBJ2-4 and V is TRBV28; D is tentatively TRBD1 or TRBD2 (5 bases each). Germline V gives CDR1 MDHEN, CDR2 SYDVKM. Trimming removed 5 bases at V and 0 bases at J, with 20 bases between. This CDR3 has 18 amino acids. CDR3 sequence reads: CASSVTRGEVIAKNIQYF. Written as DNA, the CDR3 is TGTGCCAGCAGTGTTACTAGGGGTGAGGTTATAGCCAAAAACATTCAGTACTTC.

The V and J genes are TRBV4-1 and TRBJ2-3, with 9 nucleotides matching TRBD1. Germline V gene sequence: CDR1 MGHRA, CDR2 YSYEKL. The trim removed 4 bases at V and 4 bases at J, leaving 9 bases unmatched. This CDR3 is 16 amino acids long. CDR3 region: CASSPPGQGAADTQYF. The CDR3 DNA is TGCGCCAGCAGCCCTCCGGGACAGGGAGCAGCAGATACGCAGTATTTT.

This chain links TRBV4-2 with TRBJ2-2, with a tentative D call TRBD2 (6 bases). Germline V gene sequence: CDR1 LGHNA, CDR2 YNFKEQ. The CDR3 extends over 15 amino acids. Trimming shortened V by 8 bases and J by 0 bases, and 13 bases separated the two germline ends. The DNA of the CDR3 is TGTGCCAGCGGGGGTCGGGGGACGAACACCGGGGAGCTGTTTTTT. Translation gives CASGGRGTNTGELFF.

The rearrangement uses TRBV6-5 and TRBJ1-1, with no clear D. Germline V gives CDR1 MNHEY, CDR2 SVGAGI. Trimming left V 0 bases short and J 7 bases short, with 6 bases between. CDR3 length: 12 amino acids. CDR3 DNA sequence: TGTGCCAGCAGTTACTCTGGCAATGAAGCTTTCTTT. It specifies CASSYSGNEAFF.

The chain employs TRBV19 and TRBJ2-6, with TRBD1 identical over 8 bases. This CDR3 is built from 16 residues. V gave up 7 bases and J gave up 5 bases; unmatched junction bases: 10. Looked up from germline, CDR1 is LNHDA and CDR2 is SQIVND (reference sequence). In nucleotides, the CDR3 is TGTGCCAGTATAGGGGTCAGGGGGCCTCGGGCCAACGTCCTGACTTTC. Amino acid sequence: CASIGVRGPRANVLTF.

V and J are TRBV12-5 and TRBJ2-7, with D perhaps assigned TRBD1 or TRBD2 (5 bases each). Trimming removed 6 bases at V and 5 bases at J, with 17 bases between. Per the germline V gene, CDR1 is LGHNT and CDR2 is FRNRAP. This CDR3 is built from 14 residues. The CDR3 DNA follows: TGTGCTAGTGGCTCCCACCCCGGGACCAACGAGCAGTACTTC. Its translation: CASGSHPGTNEQYF.

This chain joins TRBV7-2 and TRBJ2-3, with 10 bases that match TRBD2. Germline trimming cut 5 bases from V and 2 bases from J; bases unmatched to any gene: 7. The CDR3 has 16 residues. Germline CDR1 reads SGHTA; CDR2 reads FQGNSA. CDR3 protein: CASSPPGLANTDTQYF. In DNA, the CDR3 is TGTGCCAGCAGCCCCCCGGGACTAGCGAACACAGATACGCAGTATTTT.

This chain joins TRBV19 and TRBJ2-1, with a possible D match to TRBD2 (6 bases). Germline lookup yields CDR1 LNHDA and CDR2 SQIVND (reference sequence). V gave up 3 bases and J gave up 2 bases, with 17 bases separating them. This CDR3 region has 17 residues. CDR3 loop: CASSINKAGRPYNEQFF. The CDR3, as DNA: TGTGCCAGTAGTATCAATAAGGCTGGGAGGCCCTACAATGAGCAGTTCTTC. The whole variable domain, filled in from reference TRBV19 and TRBJ2-1, reads DGGITQSPKYLFRKEGQNVTLSCEQNLNHDAMYWYRQDPGQGLRLIYYSQIVNDFQKGDIAEGYSVSREKKESFPLTVTSAQKNPTAFYLCASSINKAGRPYNEQFFGPGTRLTVL.

In this sample, this clone turned up once. The chain carries TRBV5-5 and TRBJ2-3; D may match TRBD1 or TRBD2 (5 bases each). Germline V gene data show CDR1 as SGHKS and CDR2 as YYEKEE (reference sequence). V was clipped by 1 base and J by 5 bases, with 17 bases between them. This CDR3 region has 16 residues. CDR3: CASSLLGRGALDTQYF. The CDR3 DNA reads TGTGCCAGCAGCTTGCTGGGCCGGGGCGCATTAGATACGCAGTATTTT. The variable domain in full, with the rest retrieved from reference TRBV5-5 and TRBJ2-3, is DAGVTQSPTHLIKTRGQQVTLRCSPISGHKSVSWYQQVLGQGPQFIFQYYEKEERGRGNFPDRFSARQFPNYSSELNVNALLLGDSALYLCASSLLGRGALDTQYFGPGTRLTVL.

This clone was recorded a few times. The rearrangement links TRBV19 to TRBJ1-6; D is unclear. Per the germline V gene, CDR1 is LNHDA and CDR2 is SQIVND (reference sequence). V gave up 5 bases and J gave up 6 bases, with 11 bases separating them. This CDR3 spans 14 amino acids. CDR3 coding DNA: TGTGCCAGTAGTCTGGAAGAACTTAATTCACCCCTCCACTTT. Its protein is CASSLEELNSPLHF. The entire variable domain, with the rest obtained from reference TRBV19 and TRBJ1-6, is as follows: DGGITQSPKYLFRKEGQNVTLSCEQNLNHDAMYWYRQDPGQGLRLIYYSQIVNDFQKGDIAEGYSVSREKKESFPLTVTSAQKNPTAFYLCASSLEELNSPLHFGNGTRLTVT.

The chain recombines TRBV6-5 with TRBJ2-3, with TRBD2 as a possible D gene (5 bases). Germline V CDR1 and CDR2: MNHEY, SVGAGI. V lost 5 bases and J 4 bases, leaving 13 bases between the germline ends. The CDR3 consists of 14 residues. The DNA of the CDR3 is TGTGCCAGCAGTCCACAGACTATATCAGATACGCAGTATTTT. Protein product: CASSPQTISDTQYF.

The CDR3 region is CASSLFSGTLNEQFF. The CDR3 DNA reads TGTGCCAGCAGCTTATTCTCCGGGACCCTCAATGAGCAGTTCTTC. The genes are TRBV7-8 and TRBJ2-1, with D perhaps TRBD1 or TRBD2 (5 bases each). V lost 2 bases and J lost 6, with 14 bases in between. Germline V CDR1 and CDR2: SGHVS, FQNEAQ. This CDR3 comprises 15 residues.

The J gene is TRBJ2-3, the V gene TRBV5-1; D is uncertain. This CDR3 has 13 residues. The germline V gene has CDR1 SGHRS and CDR2 YFSETQ. Trimming removed 4 bases from V and 0 bases from J, with 6 bases in between. The CDR3 sequence is CASSLISTDTQYF. The CDR3 DNA is TGCGCCAGCAGCCTGATTAGCACAGATACGCAGTATTTT.

This chain connects TRBV28 to TRBJ1-4, with a weak D call TRBD1 (6 bases). This CDR3 region has 14 residues. The germline V gene has CDR1 MDHEN and CDR2 SYDVKM. V was pared by 2 bases and J by 2 bases, with 6 bases between. The chain's CDR3 is CASSLGQTNEKLFF. CDR3 DNA sequence: TGTGCCAGCAGTTTAGGACAGACTAATGAAAAACTGTTTTTT.

V usage is TRBV18 and J usage is TRBJ2-1; 9 bases are a match to TRBD2. The V segment lost 5 bases and the J segment 2 bases; nucleotides outside the gene matches: 10. Germline lookup yields CDR1 KGHSH and CDR2 LQKENI. The CDR3 is made up of 17 amino acids. In DNA form, the CDR3 reads TGTGCCAGCTCAAGGGATTTCGCTAGCGGGGCCTACAATGAGCAGTTCTTC. It codes for CASSRDFASGAYNEQFF.

This chain joins TRBV7-9 and TRBJ1-1; D not resolved. This CDR3 comprises 15 residues. CDR1 and CDR2 (germline): SEHNR, FQNEAQ (reference sequence). The ends were cut back, 1 base at V and 2 bases at J, with 11 bases in the middle. The DNA for the CDR3 is TGTGCCAGCAGCTTAGATGGAGGGATAAACACTGAAGCTTTCTTT. It is translated as CASSLDGGINTEAFF. The full variable domain, rest sourced from reference TRBV7-9 and TRBJ1-1, is DTGVSQNPRHKITKRGQNVTFRCDPISEHNRLYWYRQTLGQGPEFLTYFQNEAQLEKSRLLSDRFSAERPKGSFSTLEIQRTEQGDSAMYLCASSLDGGINTEAFFGQGTRLTVV.

The V gene is TRBV4-1, the J gene TRBJ2-6; D ambiguous. Germline-derived CDR1 and CDR2 are MGHRA and YSYEKL. There are 19 residues in the CDR3. Trimming removed 4 bases at V and 2 bases at J, with 21 bases between. The CDR3 here is CASSLLGLQDPTGANVLTF. The CDR3 DNA follows: TGCGCCAGCAGCCTTCTAGGGCTGCAAGACCCAACTGGGGCCAACGTCCTGACTTTC.